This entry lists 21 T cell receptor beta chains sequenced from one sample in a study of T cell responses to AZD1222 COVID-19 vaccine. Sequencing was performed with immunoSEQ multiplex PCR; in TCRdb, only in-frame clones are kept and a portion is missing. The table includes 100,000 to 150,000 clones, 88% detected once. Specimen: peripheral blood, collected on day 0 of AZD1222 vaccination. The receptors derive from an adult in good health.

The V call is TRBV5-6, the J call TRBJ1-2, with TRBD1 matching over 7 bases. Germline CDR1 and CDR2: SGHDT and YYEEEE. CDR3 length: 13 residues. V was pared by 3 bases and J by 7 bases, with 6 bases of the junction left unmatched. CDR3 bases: TGTGCCAGCAGCTGGAAGGGGGCTGGTGGCTACACCTTC. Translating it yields CASSWKGAGGYTF.

DNA for the CDR3: TGTGCCAGTAGCAAGGGGACAGGGGATAACACTGAAGCTTTCTTT. Amino acids: CASSKGTGDNTEAFF. The chain combines TRBV19 with TRBJ1-1, with 10 positions matching TRBD1. From germline, CDR1 is LNHDA and CDR2 SQIVND (reference sequence). The CDR3 spans 15 residues. Losses at the gene ends were 6 bases for V and 2 bases for J; bases not matched to a gene: 6.

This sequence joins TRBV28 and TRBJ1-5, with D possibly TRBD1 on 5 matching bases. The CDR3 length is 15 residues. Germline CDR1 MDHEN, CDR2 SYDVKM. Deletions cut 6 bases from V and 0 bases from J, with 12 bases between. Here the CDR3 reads CASRGTGYSNQPQHF. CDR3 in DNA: TGTGCCAGCAGGGGTACAGGTTATAGCAATCAGCCCCAGCATTTT. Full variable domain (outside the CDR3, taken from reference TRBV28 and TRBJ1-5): DVKVTQSSRYLVKRTGEKVFLECVQDMDHENMFWYRQDPGLGLRLIYFSYDVKMKEKGDIPEGYSVSREKKERFSLILESASTNQTSMYLCASRGTGYSNQPQHFGDGTRLSIL.

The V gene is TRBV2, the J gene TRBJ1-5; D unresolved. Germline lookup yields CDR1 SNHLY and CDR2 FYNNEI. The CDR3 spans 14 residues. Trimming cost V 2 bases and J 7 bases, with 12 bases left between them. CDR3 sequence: CASSESTLRQPQHF. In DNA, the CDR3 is TGTGCCAGCAGTGAATCCACGCTCCGCCAGCCCCAGCATTTT.

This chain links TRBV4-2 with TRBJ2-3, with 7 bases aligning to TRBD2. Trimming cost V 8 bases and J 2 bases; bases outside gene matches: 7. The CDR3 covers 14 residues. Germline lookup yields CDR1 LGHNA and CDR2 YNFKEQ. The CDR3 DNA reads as TGTGCCAGCGGCGGGCTAGCGGTCACAGATACGCAGTATTTT. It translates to CASGGLAVTDTQYF.

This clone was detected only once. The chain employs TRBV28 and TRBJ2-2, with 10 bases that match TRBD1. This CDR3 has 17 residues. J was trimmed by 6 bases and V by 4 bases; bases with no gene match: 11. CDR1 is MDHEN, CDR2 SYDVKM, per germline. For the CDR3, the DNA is TGTGCCAGCAGTTCAATTGTGACTGGGACAGGGGCCGGGGAGCTGTTTTTT. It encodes CASSSIVTGTGAGELFF. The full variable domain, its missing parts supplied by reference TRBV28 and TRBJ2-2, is DVKVTQSSRYLVKRTGEKVFLECVQDMDHENMFWYRQDPGLGLRLIYFSYDVKMKEKGDIPEGYSVSREKKERFSLILESASTNQTSMYLCASSSIVTGTGAGELFFGEGSRLTVL.

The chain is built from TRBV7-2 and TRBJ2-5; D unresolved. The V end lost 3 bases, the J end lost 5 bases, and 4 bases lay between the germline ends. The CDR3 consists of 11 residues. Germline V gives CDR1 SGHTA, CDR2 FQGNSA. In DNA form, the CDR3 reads TGTGCCAGCAGCTTCGGGGAGACCCAGTACTTC. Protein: CASSFGETQYF.

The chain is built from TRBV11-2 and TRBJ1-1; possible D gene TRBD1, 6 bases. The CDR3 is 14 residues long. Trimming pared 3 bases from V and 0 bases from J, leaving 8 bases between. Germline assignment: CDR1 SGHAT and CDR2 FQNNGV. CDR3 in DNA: TGTGCCAGCAGCTTTTGGGGGCTGAACACTGAAGCTTTCTTT. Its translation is CASSFWGLNTEAFF.

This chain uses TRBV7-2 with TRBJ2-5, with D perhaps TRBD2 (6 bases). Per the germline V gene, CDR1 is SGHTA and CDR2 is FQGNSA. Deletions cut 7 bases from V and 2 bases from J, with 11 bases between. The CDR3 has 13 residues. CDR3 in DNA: TGTGCCAGCACTCGGGGGTTACAAGAGACCCAGTACTTC. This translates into CASTRGLQETQYF.

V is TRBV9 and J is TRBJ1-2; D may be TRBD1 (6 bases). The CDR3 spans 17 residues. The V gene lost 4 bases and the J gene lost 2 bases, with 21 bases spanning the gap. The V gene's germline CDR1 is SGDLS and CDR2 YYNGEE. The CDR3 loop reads CASSLEAGQRWNYGYTF. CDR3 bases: TGTGCCAGCAGCTTAGAGGCCGGACAGAGGTGGAACTATGGCTACACCTTC.

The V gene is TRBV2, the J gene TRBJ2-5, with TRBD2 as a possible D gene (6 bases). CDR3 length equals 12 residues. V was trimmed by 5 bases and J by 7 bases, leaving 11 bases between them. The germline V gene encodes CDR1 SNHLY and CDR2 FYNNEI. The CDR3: CASSSRGWTQYF. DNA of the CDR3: TGTGCCAGCAGTTCCCGGGGGTGGACCCAGTACTTC.

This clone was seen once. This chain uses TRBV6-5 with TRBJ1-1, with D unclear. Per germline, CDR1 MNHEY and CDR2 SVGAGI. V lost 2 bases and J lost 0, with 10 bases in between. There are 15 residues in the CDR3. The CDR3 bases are TGTGCCAGCAGTTACGGGCTAGACATGAACACTGAAGCTTTCTTT. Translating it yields CASSYGLDMNTEAFF.

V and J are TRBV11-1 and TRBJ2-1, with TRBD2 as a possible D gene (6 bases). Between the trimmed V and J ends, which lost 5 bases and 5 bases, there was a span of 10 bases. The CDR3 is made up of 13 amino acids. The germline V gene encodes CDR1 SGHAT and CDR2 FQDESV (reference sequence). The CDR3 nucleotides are TGTGCCAGCAGCCATAGCGGCAACAATGAGCAGTTCTTC. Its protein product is CASSHSGNNEQFF.

CDR3 sequence reads: CASSLRTDNYGYTF. The CDR3 nucleotides read TGTGCCAGCAGCTTGCGGACTGATAACTATGGCTACACCTTC. This rearrangement joins TRBV7-8 to TRBJ1-2; no clear D. Germline lookup yields CDR1 SGHVS and CDR2 FQNEAQ. Trimming stripped 3 bases from V and 1 base from J, with 9 bases between. The CDR3 has 14 amino acids.

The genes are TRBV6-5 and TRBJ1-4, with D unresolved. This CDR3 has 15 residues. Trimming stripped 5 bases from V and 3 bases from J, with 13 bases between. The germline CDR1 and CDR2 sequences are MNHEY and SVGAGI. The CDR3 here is CASSTASAANEKLFF. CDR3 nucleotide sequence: TGTGCCAGCAGTACCGCGTCGGCAGCTAATGAAAAACTGTTTTTT.

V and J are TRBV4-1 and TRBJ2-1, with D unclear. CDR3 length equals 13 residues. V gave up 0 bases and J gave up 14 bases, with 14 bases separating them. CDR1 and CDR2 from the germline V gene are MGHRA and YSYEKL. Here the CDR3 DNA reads TGCGCCAGCAGCCAAGAAGCTAACCCGGATAAGTTCTTC. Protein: CASSQEANPDKFF.

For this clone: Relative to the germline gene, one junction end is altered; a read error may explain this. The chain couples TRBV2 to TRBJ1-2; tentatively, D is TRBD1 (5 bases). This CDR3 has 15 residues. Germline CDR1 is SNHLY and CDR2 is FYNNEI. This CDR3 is CASREARTYNYGYTF. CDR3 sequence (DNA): TGTGCCAGCAGGGAAGCGCGGACATATAACTATGGCTACACCTTC.

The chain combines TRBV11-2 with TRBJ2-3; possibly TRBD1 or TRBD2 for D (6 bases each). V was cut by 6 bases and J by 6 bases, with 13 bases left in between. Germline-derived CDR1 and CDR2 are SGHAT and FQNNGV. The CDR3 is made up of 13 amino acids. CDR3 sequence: CASRTTGGDTQYF. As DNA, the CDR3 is TGTGCCAGCAGAACGACCGGGGGCGATACGCAGTATTTT. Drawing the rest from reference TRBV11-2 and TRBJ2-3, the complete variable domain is EAGVAQSPRYKIIEKRQSVAFWCNPISGHATLYWYQQILGQGPKLLIQFQNNGVVDDSQLPKDRFSAERLKGVDSTLKIQPAKLEDSAVYLCASRTTGGDTQYFGPGTRLTVL.

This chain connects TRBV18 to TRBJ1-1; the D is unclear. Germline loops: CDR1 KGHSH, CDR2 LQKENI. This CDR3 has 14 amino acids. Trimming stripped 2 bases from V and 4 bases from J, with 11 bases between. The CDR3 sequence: CASSPVPGSTEAFF. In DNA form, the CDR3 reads TGTGCCAGCTCACCAGTCCCGGGGTCCACTGAAGCTTTCTTT. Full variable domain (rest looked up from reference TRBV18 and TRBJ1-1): NAGVMQNPRHLVRRRGQEARLRCSPMKGHSHVYWYRQLPEEGLKFMVYLQKENIIDESGMPKERFSAEFPKEGPSILRIQQVVRGDSAAYFCASSPVPGSTEAFFGQGTRLTVV.

The chain's CDR3 is CASSPTSGTYEQYF. The CDR3, as DNA: TGCGCCAGCAGCCCGACTAGCGGGACCTACGAGCAGTACTTC. The rearrangement links TRBV5-1 to TRBJ2-7; TRBD2 matches 11 bases. Trimming cost V 4 bases and J 2 bases; bases outside gene matches: 2. This CDR3 has 14 amino acids. Germline assignment: CDR1 SGHRS and CDR2 YFSETQ. Using reference TRBV5-1 and TRBJ2-7 for the parts outside the CDR3, the full variable domain is KAGVTQTPRYLIKTRGQQVTLSCSPISGHRSVSWYQQTPGQGLQFLFEYFSETQRNKGNFPGRFSGRQFSNSRSEMNVSTLELGDSALYLCASSPTSGTYEQYFGPGTRLTVT.

The CDR3 region is CASSLGPPRANEKLFF. CDR3 sequence (DNA): TGTGCCAGCAGCTTGGGACCCCCTCGGGCTAATGAAAAACTGTTTTTT. The rearrangement links TRBV5-6 to TRBJ1-4; D is uncertain. CDR3 length: 16 residues. The ends were cut back, 0 bases at V and 3 bases at J, with 12 bases in the middle. Germline assignment: CDR1 SGHDT and CDR2 YYEEEE.